This T cell receptor (beta chain) emerged from a study of blood T cell repertoires in COVID-19. Looking at the study overall: Spain, Italy and the United States supplied samples that represented acute and convalescent COVID-19.

CDR1 and CDR2 (germline): SGHDT, YYEEEE. The CDR3 runs 17 residues. Trimming removed 4 bases from V and 6 bases from J; junction bases left unmatched: 11. Method: immunoSEQ multiplex PCR; TCRdb's copy keeps in-frame clones and lacks some. This table has about 170,000 clones, around nine tenths appearing once. The rearrangement uses TRBV5-6 and TRBJ1-6; 9 nucleotides match TRBD1. Sequencing input: PBMCs or T cells enriched from blood (not recorded which). The receptor's source is a woman aged 18 to 35 who had recovered from COVID-19. The CDR3 spells CASSGATTTGGNSPLHF. CDR3 coding DNA: TGTGCCAGCAGCGGAGCAACCACGACAGGGGGTAATTCACCCCTCCACTTT.